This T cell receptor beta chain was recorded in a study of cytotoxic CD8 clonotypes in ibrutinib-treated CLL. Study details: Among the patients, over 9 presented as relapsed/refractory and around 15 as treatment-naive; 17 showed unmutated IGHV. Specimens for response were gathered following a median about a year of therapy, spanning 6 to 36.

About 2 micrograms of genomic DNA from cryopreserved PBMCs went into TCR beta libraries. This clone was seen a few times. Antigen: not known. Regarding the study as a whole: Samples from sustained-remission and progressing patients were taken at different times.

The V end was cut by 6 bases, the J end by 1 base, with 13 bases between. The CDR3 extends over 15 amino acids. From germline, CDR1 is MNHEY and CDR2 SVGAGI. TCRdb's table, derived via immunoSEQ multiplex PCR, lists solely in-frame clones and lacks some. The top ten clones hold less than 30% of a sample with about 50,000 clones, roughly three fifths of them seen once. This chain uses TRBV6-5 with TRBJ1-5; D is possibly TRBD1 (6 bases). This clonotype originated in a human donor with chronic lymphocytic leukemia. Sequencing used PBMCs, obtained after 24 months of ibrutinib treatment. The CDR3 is CASSYRVGSNQPQHF. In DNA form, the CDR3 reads TGTGCCAGCAGCTACAGGGTTGGGAGCAATCAGCCCCAGCATTTT.